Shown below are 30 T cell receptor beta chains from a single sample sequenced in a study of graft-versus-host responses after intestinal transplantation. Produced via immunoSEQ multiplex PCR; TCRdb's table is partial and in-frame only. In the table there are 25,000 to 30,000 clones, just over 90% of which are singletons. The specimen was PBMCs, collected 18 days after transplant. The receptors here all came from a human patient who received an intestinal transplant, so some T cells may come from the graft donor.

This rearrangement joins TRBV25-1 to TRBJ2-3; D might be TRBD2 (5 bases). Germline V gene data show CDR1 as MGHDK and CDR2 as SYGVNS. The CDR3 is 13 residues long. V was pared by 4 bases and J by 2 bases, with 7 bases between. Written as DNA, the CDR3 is TGTGCCAGCAGTGGGGAGCTCACAGATACGCAGTATTTT. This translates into CASSGELTDTQYF.

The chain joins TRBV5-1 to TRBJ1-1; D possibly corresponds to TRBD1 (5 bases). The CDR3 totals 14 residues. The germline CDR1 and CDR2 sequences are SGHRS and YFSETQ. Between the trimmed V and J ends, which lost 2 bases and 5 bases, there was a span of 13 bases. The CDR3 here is CASSFRGERTEAFF. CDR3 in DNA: TGCGCCAGCAGCTTTCGGGGGGAGAGGACTGAAGCTTTCTTT.

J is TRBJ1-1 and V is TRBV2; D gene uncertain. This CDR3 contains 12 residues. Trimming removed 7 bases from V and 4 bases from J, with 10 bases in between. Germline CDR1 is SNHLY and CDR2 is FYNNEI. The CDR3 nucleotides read TGTGCCAGCAAAGGGTTGGGCACTGAAGCTTTCTTT. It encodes CASKGLGTEAFF.

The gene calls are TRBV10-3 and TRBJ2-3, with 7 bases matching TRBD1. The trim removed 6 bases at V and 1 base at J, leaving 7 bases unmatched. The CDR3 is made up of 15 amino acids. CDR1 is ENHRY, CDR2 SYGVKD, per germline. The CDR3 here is CAIRGRGQGTDTQYF. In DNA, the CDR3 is TGTGCCATCAGGGGAAGGGGGCAAGGCACAGATACGCAGTATTTT.

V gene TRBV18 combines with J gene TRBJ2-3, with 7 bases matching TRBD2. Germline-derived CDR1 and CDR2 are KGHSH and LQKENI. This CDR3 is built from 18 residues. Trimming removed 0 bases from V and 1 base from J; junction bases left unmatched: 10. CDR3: CASSPPMGRRGGTDTQYF. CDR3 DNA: TGTGCCAGCTCACCACCCATGGGTCGTCGGGGGGGCACAGATACGCAGTATTTT.

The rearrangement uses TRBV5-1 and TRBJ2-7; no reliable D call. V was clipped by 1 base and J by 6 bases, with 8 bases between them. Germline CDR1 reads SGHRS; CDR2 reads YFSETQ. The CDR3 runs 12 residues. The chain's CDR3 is CASSLNGLEQYF. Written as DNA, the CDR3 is TGCGCCAGCAGCTTGAACGGGCTCGAGCAGTACTTC.

The CDR3 sequence is CASSIVLWTGAKFF. The CDR3 DNA is TGTGCCAGTAGTATAGTTCTCTGGACAGGGGCAAAGTTCTTC. The V gene is TRBV19, the J gene TRBJ2-1; TRBD1 matches 9 bases. This CDR3 region has 14 residues. V dropped 1 base and J dropped 14; count of bases not matched to a gene: 9. Germline CDR1 and CDR2: LNHDA and SQIVND (reference sequence).

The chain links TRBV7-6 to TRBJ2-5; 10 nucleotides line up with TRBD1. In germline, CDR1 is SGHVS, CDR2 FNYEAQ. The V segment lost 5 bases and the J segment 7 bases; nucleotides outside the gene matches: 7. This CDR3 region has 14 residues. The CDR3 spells CASSVTGGGGTQYF. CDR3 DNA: TGTGCCAGCAGCGTGACAGGGGGCGGAGGGACCCAGTACTTC. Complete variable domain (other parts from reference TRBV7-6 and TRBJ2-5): GAGVSQSPRYKVTKRGQDVALRCDPISGHVSLYWYRQALGQGPEFLTYFNYEAQQDKSGLPNDRFSAERPEGSISTLTIQRTEQRDSAMYRCASSVTGGGGTQYFGPGTRLLVL.

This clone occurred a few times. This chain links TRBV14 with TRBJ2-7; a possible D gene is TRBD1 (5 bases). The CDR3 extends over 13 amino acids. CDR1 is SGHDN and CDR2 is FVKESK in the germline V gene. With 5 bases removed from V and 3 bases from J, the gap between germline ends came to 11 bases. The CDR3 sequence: CASSKAGNYEQYF. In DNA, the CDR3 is TGTGCCAGCAGCAAGGCAGGGAACTACGAGCAGTACTTC.

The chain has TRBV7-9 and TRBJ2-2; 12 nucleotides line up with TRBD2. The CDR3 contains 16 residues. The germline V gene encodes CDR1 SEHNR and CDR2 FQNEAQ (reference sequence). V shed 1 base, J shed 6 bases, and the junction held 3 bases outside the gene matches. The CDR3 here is CASSLVGLAGPGELFF. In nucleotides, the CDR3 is TGTGCCAGCAGCTTAGTGGGACTAGCGGGTCCCGGGGAGCTGTTTTTT. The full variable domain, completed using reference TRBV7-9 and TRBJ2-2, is DTGVSQNPRHKITKRGQNVTFRCDPISEHNRLYWYRQTLGQGPEFLTYFQNEAQLEKSRLLSDRFSAERPKGSFSTLEIQRTEQGDSAMYLCASSLVGLAGPGELFFGEGSRLTVL.

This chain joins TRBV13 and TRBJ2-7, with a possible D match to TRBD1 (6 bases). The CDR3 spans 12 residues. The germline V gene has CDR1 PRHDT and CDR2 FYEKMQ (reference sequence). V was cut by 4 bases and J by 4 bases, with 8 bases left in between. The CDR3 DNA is TGTGCCAGCAGCTCACAGGGTTACGAGCAGTACTTC. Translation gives CASSSQGYEQYF.

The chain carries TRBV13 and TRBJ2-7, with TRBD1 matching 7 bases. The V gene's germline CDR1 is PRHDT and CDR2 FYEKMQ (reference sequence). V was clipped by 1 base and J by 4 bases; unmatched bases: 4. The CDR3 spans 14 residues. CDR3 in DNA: TGTGCCAGCAGCTTAGAGGACAGGCCTTACGAGCAGTACTTC. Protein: CASSLEDRPYEQYF.

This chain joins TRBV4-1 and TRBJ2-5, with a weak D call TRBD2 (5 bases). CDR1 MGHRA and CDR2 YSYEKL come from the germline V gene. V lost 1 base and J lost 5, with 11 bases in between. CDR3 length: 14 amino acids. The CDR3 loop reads CASSQVGGGETQYF. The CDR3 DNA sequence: TGCGCCAGCAGCCAAGTTGGAGGTGGGGAGACCCAGTACTTC.

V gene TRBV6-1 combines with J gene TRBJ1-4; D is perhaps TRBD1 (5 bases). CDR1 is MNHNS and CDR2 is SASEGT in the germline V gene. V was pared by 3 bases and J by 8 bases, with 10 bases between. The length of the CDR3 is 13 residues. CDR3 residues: CASSEGRDEKLFF. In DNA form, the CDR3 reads TGTGCCAGCAGTGAGGGCAGGGACGAAAAACTGTTTTTT.

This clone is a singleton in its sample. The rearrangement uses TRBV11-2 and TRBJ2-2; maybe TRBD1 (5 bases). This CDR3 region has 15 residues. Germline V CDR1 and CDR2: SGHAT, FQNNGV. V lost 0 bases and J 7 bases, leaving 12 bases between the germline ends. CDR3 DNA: TGTGCCAGCAGCTTAGACCAGGGCGGAATCGGGGAGCTGTTTTTT. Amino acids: CASSLDQGGIGELFF.

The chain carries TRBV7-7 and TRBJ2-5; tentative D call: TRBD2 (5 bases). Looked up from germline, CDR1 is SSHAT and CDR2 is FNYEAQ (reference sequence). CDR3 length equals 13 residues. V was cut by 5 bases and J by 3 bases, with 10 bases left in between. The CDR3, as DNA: TGTGCCAGCAGCCGCGGGTTTGAAGAGACCCAGTACTTC. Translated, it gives CASSRGFEETQYF. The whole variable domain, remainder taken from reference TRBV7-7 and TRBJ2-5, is GAGVSQSPRYKVTKRGQDVTLRCDPISSHATLYWYQQALGQGPEFLTYFNYEAQPDKSGLPSDRFSAERPEGSISTLTIQRTEQRDSAMYRCASSRGFEETQYFGPGTRLLVL.

CDR3 DNA: TGTGCCAGCAGCAGCTGGGACAGTGCGGCCGAAGCTTTCTTT. It specifies CASSSWDSAAEAFF. The rearrangement uses TRBV5-4 and TRBJ1-1, with 7 nucleotides matching TRBD1. Germline values: CDR1 SGHNT, CDR2 YYREEE (reference sequence). The CDR3 is 14 amino acids. J gave up 8 bases and V 4 bases, and 11 bases lay outside the gene matches. The variable domain in full, completed from reference TRBV5-4 and TRBJ1-1, reads ETGVTQSPTHLIKTRGQQVTLRCSSQSGHNTVSWYQQALGQGPQFIFQYYREEENGRGNFPPRFSGLQFPNYSSELNVNALELDDSALYLCASSSWDSAAEAFFGQGTRLTVV.

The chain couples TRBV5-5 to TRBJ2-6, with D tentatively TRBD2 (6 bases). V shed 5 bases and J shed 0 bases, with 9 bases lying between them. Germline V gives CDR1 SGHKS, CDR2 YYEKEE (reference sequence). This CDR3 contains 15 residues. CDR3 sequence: CASRAEGSGANVLTF. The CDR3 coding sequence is TGTGCCAGCAGGGCGGAGGGCTCTGGGGCCAACGTCCTGACTTTC.

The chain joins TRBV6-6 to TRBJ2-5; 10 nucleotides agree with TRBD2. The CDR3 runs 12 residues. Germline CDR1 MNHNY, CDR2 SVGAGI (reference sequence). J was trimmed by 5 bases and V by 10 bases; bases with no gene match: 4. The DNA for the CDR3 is TGTGCCACCACTAGCGGGGCCGAGACCCAGTACTTC. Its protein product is CATTSGAETQYF.

The CDR3 DNA follows: TGCGCCAGCAGCCAAATGCTGGGACAGGGCAGTTCACCCCTCCACTTT. Translated: CASSQMLGQGSSPLHF. V gene TRBV4-1 combines with J gene TRBJ1-6; 9 bases fit TRBD1. This CDR3 is 16 amino acids long. Germline V lookup: CDR1 MGHRA, CDR2 YSYEKL. The V gene end was trimmed by 2 bases and the J gene end by 9 bases; junction bases not matched to a gene: 8.

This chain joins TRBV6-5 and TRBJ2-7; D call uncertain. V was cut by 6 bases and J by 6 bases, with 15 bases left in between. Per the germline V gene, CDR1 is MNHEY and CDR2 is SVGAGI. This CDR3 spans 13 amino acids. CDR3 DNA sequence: TGTGCCAGCAGCCCTGGCCAGATGGGCGAGCAGTACTTC. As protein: CASSPGQMGEQYF.

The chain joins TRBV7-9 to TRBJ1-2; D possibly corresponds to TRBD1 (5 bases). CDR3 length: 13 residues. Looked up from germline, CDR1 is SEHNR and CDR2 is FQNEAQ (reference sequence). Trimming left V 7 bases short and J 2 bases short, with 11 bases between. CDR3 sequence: CASNSRENYGYTF. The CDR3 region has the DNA TGTGCCAGCAATTCCAGGGAAAACTATGGCTACACCTTC.

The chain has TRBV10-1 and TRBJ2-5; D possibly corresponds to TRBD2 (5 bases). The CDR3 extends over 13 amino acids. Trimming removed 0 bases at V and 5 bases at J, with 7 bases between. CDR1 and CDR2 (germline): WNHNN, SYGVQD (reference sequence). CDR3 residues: CASSESGGETQYF. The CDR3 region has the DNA TGCGCCAGCAGTGAGTCAGGCGGGGAGACCCAGTACTTC.

The DNA for the CDR3 is TGTGCCAGCTCACCCGGACAGGGGGCTGTTTCACCCCTCCACTTT. Translated, it gives CASSPGQGAVSPLHF. V gene TRBV18 combines with J gene TRBJ1-6; TRBD1 aligns across 11 bases. V shed 3 bases and J 9 bases; nucleotides not matched to a gene: 4. The germline V gene has CDR1 KGHSH and CDR2 LQKENI. The CDR3 length is 15 residues.

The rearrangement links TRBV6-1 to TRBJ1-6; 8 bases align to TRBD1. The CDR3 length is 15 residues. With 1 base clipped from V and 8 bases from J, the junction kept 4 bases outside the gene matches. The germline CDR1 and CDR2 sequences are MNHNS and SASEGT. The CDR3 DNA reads TGTGCCAGCAGTGAAGGGGACAGGCTGGATTCACCCCTCCACTTT. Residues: CASSEGDRLDSPLHF.

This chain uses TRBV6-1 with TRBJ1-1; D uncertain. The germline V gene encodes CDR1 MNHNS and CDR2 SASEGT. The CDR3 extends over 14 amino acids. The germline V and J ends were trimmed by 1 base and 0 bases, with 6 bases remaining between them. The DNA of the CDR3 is TGTGCCAGCAGTGAAGGGACGGTGAACACTGAAGCTTTCTTT. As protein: CASSEGTVNTEAFF.

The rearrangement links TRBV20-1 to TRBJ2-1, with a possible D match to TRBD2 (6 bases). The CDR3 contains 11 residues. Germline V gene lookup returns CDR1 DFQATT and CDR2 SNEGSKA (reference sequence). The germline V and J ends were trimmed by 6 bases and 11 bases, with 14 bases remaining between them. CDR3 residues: CSAQGTLQQFF. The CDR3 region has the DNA TGCAGTGCACAAGGGACTCTCCAGCAGTTCTTC.

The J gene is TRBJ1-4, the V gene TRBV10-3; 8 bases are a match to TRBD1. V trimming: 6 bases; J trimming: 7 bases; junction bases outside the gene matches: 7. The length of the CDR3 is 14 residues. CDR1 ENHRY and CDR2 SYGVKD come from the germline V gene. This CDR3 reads CAISSDRGPEKLFF. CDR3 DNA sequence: TGTGCCATCAGCTCCGACAGGGGCCCTGAAAAACTGTTTTTT.

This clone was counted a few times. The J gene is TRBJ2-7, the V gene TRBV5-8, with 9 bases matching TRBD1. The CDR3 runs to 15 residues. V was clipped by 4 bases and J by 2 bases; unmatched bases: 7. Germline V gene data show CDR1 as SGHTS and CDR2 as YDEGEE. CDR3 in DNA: TGTGCCAGCAGCCTGGGACAGGGAATTCCCTACGAGCAGTACTTC. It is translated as CASSLGQGIPYEQYF.

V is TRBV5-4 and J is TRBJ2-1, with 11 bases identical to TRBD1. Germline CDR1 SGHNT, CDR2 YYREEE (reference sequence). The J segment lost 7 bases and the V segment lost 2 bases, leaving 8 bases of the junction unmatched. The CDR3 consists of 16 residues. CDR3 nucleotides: TGTGCCAGCAGCTTTGTCTCGGGGACAGGGGGGAATGAGCAGTTCTTC. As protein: CASSFVSGTGGNEQFF.